This T cell receptor (beta chain) was identified during a study of vaccination and CD4 T cells after COVID-19. The assay that was used to sequence DNA from cultured CD4+ T cells was the Oncomine TCR Beta short-read assay. TCRdb reprocessed the PCR reads via MiXCR and lists one record per CDR3 protein. The sample includes 28,000 or so distinct CDR3 sequences, 55% to 70% of them seen just once. This CDR3 has 16 amino acids. V dropped 3 bases and J dropped 0 bases, with 14 bases sitting between them. Germline V gene sequence: CDR1 GTSNPN, CDR2 SVGIG (reference sequence). As regards this clonotype: Its antigen is not known.

Described treatment: approximately nine-day PBMC culture with coronavirus spike peptide pools or control peptides (ViraFEST assay). V is TRBV30 and J is TRBJ2-2; no definite D call. The sequencing sample was made of CD4+ T cells from blood, cultured in vitro. The TCR originated in a human donor who had recovered from COVID-19. The CDR3 loop is CAWRALGPPNTGELFF. For the CDR3, the DNA is TGTGCCTGGAGGGCCCTAGGACCCCCGAACACCGGGGAGCTGTTTTTT.